What follows are 8 T cell receptor beta chains derived from one specimen sequenced in a study of brain T cells in children with intractable seizures. The time point was: blood from clinic visit 5 months post-surgery; TSC patient then seizure free. Sequenced by immunoSEQ multiplex PCR; TCRdb stores in-frame clones only, minus some. The sample lists hundreds of thousands of clones; roughly 92% were seen once. Sequences were derived from peripheral blood, sampled approximately 5 months after surgery. The receptors were gathered from a boy under two years old with tuberous sclerosis and intractable seizures.

V gene TRBV13 combines with J gene TRBJ2-1; no reliable D call. V was cut by 5 bases and J by 7 bases, with 18 bases left in between. CDR3 length: 15 residues. Germline-derived CDR1 and CDR2 are PRHDT and FYEKMQ (reference sequence). The CDR3 spells CASSPESDGRNEQFF. In DNA form, the CDR3 reads TGTGCCAGCAGCCCGGAGAGTGACGGAAGGAATGAGCAGTTCTTC.

The chain is built from TRBV13 and TRBJ2-1; 10 bases line up with TRBD2. CDR1 and CDR2 (germline): PRHDT, FYEKMQ (reference sequence). J lost 8 bases, V lost 5 bases, and 15 bases had no gene match. CDR3 size: 17 residues. The CDR3 loop reads CASSLERGGFGPYEQFF. CDR3 nucleotide sequence: TGTGCCAGCAGCCTAGAGCGGGGGGGCTTTGGGCCTTATGAGCAGTTCTTC.

The genes are TRBV30 and TRBJ2-7, with D perhaps being TRBD1 or TRBD2 (5 bases each). V was pared by 3 bases and J by 6 bases, with 15 bases between. CDR3 length equals 13 residues. Germline V CDR1 and CDR2: GTSNPN, SVGIG (reference sequence). The CDR3 loop reads CAWSVGSGTEQYF. Here the CDR3 DNA reads TGTGCCTGGAGCGTAGGATCAGGGACCGAGCAGTACTTC.

The chain links TRBV30 to TRBJ1-2; TRBD1 might be the D (5 bases). Germline V lookup: CDR1 GTSNPN, CDR2 SVGIG (reference sequence). The CDR3 has 13 residues. The V gene lost 0 bases and the J gene lost 7 bases, with 12 bases spanning the gap. CDR3 in amino acids: CAWSVLSGTGYTF. CDR3 sequence (DNA): TGTGCCTGGAGTGTACTCTCAGGGACTGGCTACACCTTC.

The chain combines TRBV6-5 with TRBJ2-1; tentative D call: TRBD2 (6 bases). V lost 9 bases, J lost 3 bases, and 15 bases lay in between. The CDR3 is made up of 14 amino acids. CDR1 MNHEY and CDR2 SVGAGI come from the germline V gene. The CDR3 sequence is CASSIAVHYNEQFF. Here the CDR3 DNA reads TGTGCCAGTTCTATAGCGGTCCACTACAATGAGCAGTTCTTC.

This chain joins TRBV7-9 and TRBJ1-1, with a weak D call TRBD1 (5 bases). Trimming removed 4 bases from V and 4 bases from J, with 13 bases in between. This CDR3 has 14 residues. CDR1 is SEHNR and CDR2 is FQNEAQ in the germline V gene (reference sequence). The CDR3 sequence is CASSSSTGGTEAFF. CDR3 nucleotides: TGTGCCAGCAGCTCAAGCACGGGGGGCACTGAAGCTTTCTTT.

The genes are TRBV4-2 and TRBJ2-1; D tentatively fits TRBD1 or TRBD2 (5 bases each). This CDR3 has 14 amino acids. The germline V and J ends were trimmed by 4 bases and 10 bases, with 17 bases remaining between them. CDR1 is LGHNA, CDR2 YNFKEQ, per germline. CDR3 loop: CASSPGTAGREQFF. CDR3 DNA: TGTGCCAGCAGCCCGGGGACGGCGGGTCGAGAGCAGTTCTTC.

The genes are TRBV24-1 and TRBJ1-1; D is unclear. The CDR3 totals 13 residues. Germline V lookup: CDR1 KGHDR, CDR2 SFDVKD. Deletions cut 3 bases from V and 1 base from J, with 5 bases between. DNA for the CDR3: TGTGCCACCAGTGATCGGGGGAACACTGAAGCTTTCTTT. It is translated as CATSDRGNTEAFF.